These T cell receptor beta chains were read from a single sample in a study of somatic mutations in cytotoxic T cells in rheumatoid arthritis. Profiled with immunoSEQ multiplex PCR; TCRdb holds only in-frame clones, not every one. The data show some 14,000 clones, with 65% to 75% seen just once and 11% to 15% held by the top ten. Specimen: CD8+ T cells sorted from blood. These receptors all stem from an adult with rheumatoid arthritis. Both conserved end residues are part of each CDR3. The D gene is left open where the match is weak.

v_call | d_call | cdr3_aa
TRBV5-4 | NA | CASSPAQGWEDEKLFF
TRBV2 | TRBD2 | CASRRLAGMGNEQFF
TRBV6-1 | TRBD1 | CASTDRGGYNEQFF
TRBV6-5 | NA | CASSYPPFSVQYF
TRBV4-1 | NA | CASSQDLVGERENTEAFF
TRBV5-4 | TRBD1 | CASSWNPTGLNTEAFF
TRBV6-5 | NA | CASSYSRGNQPQHF
TRBV29-1 | TRBD2 | CSVLGGSYEQYF
TRBV21-1 | NA | CASSKKRRPDLGYTF
TRBV11-3 | TRBD1 | CASSLGSGQGGDTQYF
TRBV27 | NA | CASTSRGNTQYF
TRBV27 | TRBD1 | CASSLGQGAGTEAFF
TRBV7-6 | NA | CASSLGLSGTSTDTQYF
TRBV5-4 | NA | CASSWEGTEAFF
TRBV27 | NA | CASSPRISYGYTF
TRBV7-7 | TRBD2 | CASSFGGRDYEQYF